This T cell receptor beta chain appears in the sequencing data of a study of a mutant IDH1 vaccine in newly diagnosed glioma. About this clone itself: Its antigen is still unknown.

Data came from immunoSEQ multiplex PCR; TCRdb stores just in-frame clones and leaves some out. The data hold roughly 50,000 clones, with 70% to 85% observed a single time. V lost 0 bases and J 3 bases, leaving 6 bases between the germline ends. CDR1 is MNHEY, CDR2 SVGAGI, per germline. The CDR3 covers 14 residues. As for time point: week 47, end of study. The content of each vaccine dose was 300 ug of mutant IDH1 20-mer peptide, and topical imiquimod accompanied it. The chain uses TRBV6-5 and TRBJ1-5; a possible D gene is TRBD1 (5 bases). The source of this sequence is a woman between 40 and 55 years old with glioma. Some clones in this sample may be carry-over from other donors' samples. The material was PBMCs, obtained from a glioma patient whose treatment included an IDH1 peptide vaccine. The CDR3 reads CASSYSGPNQPQHF. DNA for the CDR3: TGTGCCAGCAGTTACTCGGGACCCAATCAGCCCCAGCATTTT.